These 18 T cell receptor beta chains share one sample of origin, sequenced in a study of vaccination and CD4 T cells after COVID-19. Their specific antigens are unknown. Time point specified: late sampling 161 to 241 days after vaccination in a few convalescent patients. The treatment was: approximately nine-day PBMC culture with coronavirus spike peptide pools or control peptides (ViraFEST assay). Cultured CD4+ T cell DNA was sequenced using the Oncomine TCR Beta short-read assay. One entry per CDR3 protein, called by TCRdb with MiXCR from the PCR reads. The data contain 20,000 to 25,000 distinct CDR3 sequences, approximately 32% of them seen just once; the ten biggest clones take up roughly 10%. Here the sequenced sample was CD4+ T cells from blood, cultured in vitro, taken about 7 months after SARS-CoV-2 vaccination. The receptors stem from a human donor who had recovered from COVID-19.

The gene calls are TRBV27 and TRBJ2-1, with D uncertain. CDR3 size: 14 residues. Trimming removed 0 bases at V and 12 bases at J, with 15 bases between. Germline V gene lookup returns CDR1 MNHEY and CDR2 SMNVEV (reference sequence). CDR3 sequence reads: CASSLSGPRARQFF. CDR3 sequence (DNA): TGTGCCAGCAGTTTATCTGGACCTCGGGCGAGGCAGTTCTTC.

J is TRBJ2-5 and V is TRBV15; 7 bases are a match to TRBD2. Germline lookup yields CDR1 LNHNV and CDR2 YYDKDF (reference sequence). V lost 0 bases, J lost 5 bases, and 9 bases stayed unmatched. The CDR3 consists of 16 residues. The CDR3 coding sequence is TGTGCCACCAGCAGAGATTCGGGAGGCACGGGGGAGACCCAGTACTTC. This gives the protein CATSRDSGGTGETQYF.

Only a few counts were recorded for this clonotype. The rearrangement links TRBV25-1 to TRBJ2-6; 9 positions agree with TRBD1. After removal of 11 bases from V and 4 bases from J, the junction contained 12 bases not matched to a gene. This CDR3 has 16 amino acids. Germline V CDR1 and CDR2: MGHDK, SYGVNS. CDR3 DNA sequence: TGTGCCGTCGTGGAACAGGGGGCGGGCGGGGCCAACGTCCTGACTTTC. Translated, it gives CAVVEQGAGGANVLTF.

This clonotype was detected once. The chain has TRBV5-1 and TRBJ2-3; D possibly matches TRBD1 or TRBD2 (5 bases each). The CDR3 runs to 15 residues. CDR1 and CDR2 (germline): SGHRS, YFSETQ. V lost 4 bases and J 1 base, leaving 13 bases between the germline ends. CDR3 DNA: TGCGCCAGCAGCCCGCCCCCGGGGCGCACAGATACGCAGTATTTT. This encodes CASSPPPGRTDTQYF.

This clonotype has only a few counts. The rearrangement uses TRBV11-3 and TRBJ2-7, with 8 nucleotides matching TRBD1. The germline V gene encodes CDR1 SGHNT and CDR2 YENEEA. V shed 5 bases, J shed 5 bases, and the junction held 8 bases outside the gene matches. The CDR3 sequence is 14 residues long. In nucleotides, the CDR3 is TGTGCCAGCAGCACCGACAGGGGAGTAGACGAGCAGTACTTC. Translation gives CASSTDRGVDEQYF.

This clonotype has only a few counts. The chain combines TRBV7-2 with TRBJ1-2, with 7 nucleotides matching TRBD1. The V segment lost 5 bases and the J segment 0 bases; nucleotides outside the gene matches: 6. The germline V gene encodes CDR1 SGHTA and CDR2 FQGNSA. The CDR3 is made up of 15 amino acids. CDR3 region: CASSRDRVTNYGYTF. The CDR3, as DNA: TGTGCCAGCAGCCGGGACAGAGTGACTAACTATGGCTACACCTTC.

The rearrangement uses TRBV7-9 and TRBJ2-7; D is perhaps TRBD2 (5 bases). CDR1 is SEHNR, CDR2 FQNEAQ, per germline (reference sequence). The length of the CDR3 is 14 residues. V lost 6 bases and J 0 bases, leaving 12 bases between the germline ends. The CDR3 spells CASRRADSSYEQYF. The CDR3 bases are TGTGCCAGCAGACGAGCGGATAGCTCCTACGAGCAGTACTTC. The full variable domain, completed using reference TRBV7-9 and TRBJ2-7, is DTGVSQNPRHKITKRGQNVTFRCDPISEHNRLYWYRQTLGQGPEFLTYFQNEAQLEKSRLLSDRFSAERPKGSFSTLEIQRTEQGDSAMYLCASRRADSSYEQYFGPGTRLTVT.

This clonotype was seen a handful of times. V gene TRBV15 combines with J gene TRBJ1-5; D gene ambiguous. Germline loops: CDR1 LNHNV, CDR2 YYDKDF (reference sequence). V gave up 1 base and J gave up 3 bases, with 10 bases separating them. This CDR3 is 15 amino acids long. CDR3 sequence (DNA): TGTGCCACCAGCAGAGGGGCAGTTTTCAATCAGCCCCAGCATTTT. It codes for CATSRGAVFNQPQHF. The variable domain in full, with the rest retrieved from reference TRBV15 and TRBJ1-5, is DAMVIQNPRYQVTQFGKPVTLSCSQTLNHNVMYWYQQKSSQAPKLLFHYYDKDFNNEADTPDNFQSRRPNTSFCFLDIRSPGLGDTAMYLCATSRGAVFNQPQHFGDGTRLSIL.

The V gene is TRBV28, the J gene TRBJ2-1, with 8 bases identical to TRBD2. Germline V gene lookup returns CDR1 MDHEN and CDR2 SYDVKM. V trimming: 7 bases; J trimming: 6 bases; junction bases outside the gene matches: 14. This CDR3 spans 16 amino acids. CDR3 loop: CASTTLGGDYLNEQFF. The CDR3 nucleotides read TGTGCCAGCACTACCCTCGGGGGGGACTATCTCAATGAGCAGTTCTTC.

The chain employs TRBV20-1 and TRBJ1-2; D gene ambiguous. Germline V lookup: CDR1 DFQATT, CDR2 SNEGSKA (reference sequence). This CDR3 contains 14 residues. With 2 bases removed from V and 4 bases from J, the gap between germline ends came to 14 bases. CDR3: CSARRPESFYGYTF. Written as DNA, the CDR3 is TGCAGTGCTAGACGTCCGGAGAGCTTCTATGGCTACACCTTC.

This chain links TRBV20-1 with TRBJ1-5; TRBD1 matches 10 bases. This CDR3 contains 16 residues. Looked up from germline, CDR1 is DFQATT and CDR2 is SNEGSKA (reference sequence). V lost 5 bases to trimming and J lost 7 bases; unmatched junction nucleotides: 14. As DNA, the CDR3 is TGCAGTGCTTCCGGGACAGGGGATTTCAGGGCACAGCCCCAGCATTTT. Translating it yields CSASGTGDFRAQPQHF.

The chain carries TRBV20-1 and TRBJ1-1; no reliable D call. Germline V gene lookup returns CDR1 DFQATT and CDR2 SNEGSKA (reference sequence). Trimming removed 0 bases from V and 1 base from J, with 6 bases in between. The CDR3 runs 13 residues. The CDR3 nucleotides are TGCAGTGCTAGAGAAGCAGAGAACACTGAAGCTTTCTTT. Amino acid sequence: CSAREAENTEAFF.

The chain couples TRBV18 to TRBJ1-1; TRBD1 matches 7 bases. The CDR3 runs to 14 residues. CDR1 and CDR2 from the germline V gene are KGHSH and LQKENI. With 6 bases clipped from V and 5 bases from J, the junction kept 9 bases outside the gene matches. The CDR3 region has the DNA TGTGCCAGCTCTCCCGACAGGACAGGTACTGAAGCTTTCTTT. It is translated as CASSPDRTGTEAFF. Together with reference TRBV18 and TRBJ1-1, the CDR3 gives the full variable domain: NAGVMQNPRHLVRRRGQEARLRCSPMKGHSHVYWYRQLPEEGLKFMVYLQKENIIDESGMPKERFSAEFPKEGPSILRIQQVVRGDSAAYFCASSPDRTGTEAFFGQGTRLTVV.

This clonotype was counted between two and nine times. The V gene is TRBV7-2, the J gene TRBJ2-7, with 10 nucleotides matching TRBD2. After removal of 1 base from V and 9 bases from J, the junction contained 6 bases not matched to a gene. The CDR3 spans 14 residues. Looked up from germline, CDR1 is SGHTA and CDR2 is FQGNSA. The CDR3 DNA is TGTGCCAGCAGCTTAGGACTAGCGGGTGGAAGGCAGTACTTC. Protein sequence: CASSLGLAGGRQYF. Full variable domain (rest looked up from reference TRBV7-2 and TRBJ2-7): GAGVSQSPSNKVTEKGKDVELRCDPISGHTALYWYRQSLGQGLEFLIYFQGNSAPDKSGLPSDRFSAERTGGSVSTLTIQRTQQEDSAVYLCASSLGLAGGRQYFGPGTRLTVT.

In its sample, this clonotype is medium-sized. The chain joins TRBV6-1 to TRBJ2-5, with 11 bases fitting TRBD2. Trimming took 6 bases from V and 5 from J; bases not matched to a gene: 5. From germline, CDR1 is MNHNS and CDR2 SASEGT. This CDR3 is 14 amino acids long. The CDR3 DNA sequence: TGTGCCAGCAGAATGGGACTAGCGGCGGAGACCCAGTACTTC. Translation: CASRMGLAAETQYF.

This clonotype has only a few counts. The V gene is TRBV11-3, the J gene TRBJ2-5; perhaps TRBD2 as D (6 bases). The CDR3 covers 15 residues. The germline V gene has CDR1 SGHNT and CDR2 YENEEA. V lost 3 bases and J 2 bases, leaving 13 bases between the germline ends. The chain's CDR3 is CASSFWVAVQETQYF. DNA for the CDR3: TGTGCCAGCAGCTTCTGGGTAGCGGTACAAGAGACCCAGTACTTC.

This clonotype has more than one count but fewer than ten. The chain couples TRBV19 to TRBJ2-3; the D gene is possibly TRBD2 (7 bases). From germline, CDR1 is LNHDA and CDR2 SQIVND (reference sequence). There are 16 residues in the CDR3. V was cut by 5 bases and J by 3 bases, with 18 bases left in between. This CDR3 reads CASSPYLGGATDTQYF. The CDR3 DNA reads TGTGCCAGTAGTCCCTACTTAGGGGGGGCGACAGATACGCAGTATTTT.

The chain joins TRBV27 to TRBJ1-2; D may be TRBD1 (6 bases). Germline CDR1 is MNHEY and CDR2 is SMNVEV (reference sequence). The CDR3 extends over 12 amino acids. Trimming removed 6 bases at V and 14 bases at J, with 19 bases between. The chain's CDR3 is CASSYNRGGLTF. CDR3 nucleotides: TGTGCCAGCAGCTACAATAGAGGGGGGCTAACCTTC.